The clone carrying this T cell receptor beta chain showed up many times. Its antigen is undetermined. This sample was taken from a study of T cells after yellow fever vaccination. Overall study findings and caveats: Only a small proportion of the clonotypes turned up in both the CD4 and the CD8 compartments, likely arising from convergent recombination. At around 95% for CD4 and 88% for CD8, most primary-vaccination clones showed up again after the booster.

Using its own MiXCR run on the 5' RACE reads, TCRdb lists one record per CDR3 protein. The sample holds some 320,000 distinct CDR3 sequences, about 4% seen once. CDR1 and CDR2 (germline): LNHDA, SQIVND (reference sequence). The CDR3 is 13 residues long. V was pared by 2 bases and J by 4 bases, with 7 bases between. The TCR was taken from a man aged 18 to 30 who received the YFV17D yellow fever vaccine. The chain combines TRBV19 with TRBJ2-3; the D gene is possibly TRBD1 (5 bases). Sequencing used PBMCs, obtained 5 days after the yellow fever booster vaccination. The CDR3 spells CASSIQGADTQYF. The DNA of the CDR3 is TGTGCCAGTAGTATACAGGGCGCAGATACGCAGTATTTT.